The clone carrying this T cell receptor beta chain was found once. The sample comes from a study of cytomegalovirus exposure and HLA in healthy donors. Researchers ran the PCR with 60 Vbeta and 13 Jbeta primers. Only in-frame clones appear in the TCRdb table, and some are missing; sequencing was by immunoSEQ multiplex PCR. The table includes under 200,000 clones, 80% to 90% detected once. The ends lost 3 bases at V and 0 bases at J; junction bases unmatched: 9. The V gene's germline CDR1 is MNHNS and CDR2 SASEGT. This CDR3 has 17 amino acids. The J gene is TRBJ2-3, the V gene TRBV6-1, with TRBD1 identical over 7 bases. Sequenced sample: PBMCs. This sequence originates from a woman younger than 30 in good health and CMV-seronegative. The CDR3 DNA follows: TGTGCCAGCAGTGAGCTATACAGGGGTTCTAGCACAGATACGCAGTATTTT. The encoded protein is CASSELYRGSSTDTQYF.